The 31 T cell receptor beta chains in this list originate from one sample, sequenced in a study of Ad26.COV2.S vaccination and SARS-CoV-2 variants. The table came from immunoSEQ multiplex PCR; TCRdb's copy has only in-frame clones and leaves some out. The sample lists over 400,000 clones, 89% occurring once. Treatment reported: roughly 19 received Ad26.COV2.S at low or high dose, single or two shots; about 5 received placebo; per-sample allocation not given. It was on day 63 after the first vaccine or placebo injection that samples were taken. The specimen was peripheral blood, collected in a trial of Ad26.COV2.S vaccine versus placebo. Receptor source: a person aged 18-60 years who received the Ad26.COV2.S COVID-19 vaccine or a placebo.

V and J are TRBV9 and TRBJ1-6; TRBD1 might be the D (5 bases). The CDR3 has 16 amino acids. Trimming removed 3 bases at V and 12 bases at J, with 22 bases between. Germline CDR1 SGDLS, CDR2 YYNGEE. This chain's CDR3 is CASSAGPGTYNGPLHF. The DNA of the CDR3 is TGTGCCAGCAGCGCGGGCCCCGGGACCTATAATGGACCCCTCCACTTT.

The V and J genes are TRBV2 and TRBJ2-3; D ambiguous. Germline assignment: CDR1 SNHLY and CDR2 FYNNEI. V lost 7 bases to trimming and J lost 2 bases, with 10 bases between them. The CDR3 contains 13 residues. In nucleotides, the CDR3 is TGTGCCAGCAAAAATCCTAACACAGATACGCAGTATTTT. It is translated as CASKNPNTDTQYF.

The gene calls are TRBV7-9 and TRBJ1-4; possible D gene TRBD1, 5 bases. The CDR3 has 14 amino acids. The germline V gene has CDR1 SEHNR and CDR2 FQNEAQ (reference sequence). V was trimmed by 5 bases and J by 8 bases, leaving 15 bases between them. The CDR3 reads CASSPPAGREKLFF. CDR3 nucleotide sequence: TGTGCCAGCAGCCCACCAGCAGGGCGGGAAAAACTGTTTTTT.

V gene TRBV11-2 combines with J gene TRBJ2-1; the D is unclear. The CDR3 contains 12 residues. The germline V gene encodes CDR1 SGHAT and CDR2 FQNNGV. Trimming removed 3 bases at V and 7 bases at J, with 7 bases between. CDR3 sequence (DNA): TGTGCCAGCAGCTTTCTAGGGAATGAGCAGTTCTTC. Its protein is CASSFLGNEQFF.

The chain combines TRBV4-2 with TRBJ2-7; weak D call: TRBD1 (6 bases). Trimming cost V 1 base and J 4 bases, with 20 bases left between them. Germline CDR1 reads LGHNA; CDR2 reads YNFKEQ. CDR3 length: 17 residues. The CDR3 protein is CASSQVIVRGRIYEQYF. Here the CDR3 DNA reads TGTGCCAGCAGCCAAGTAATAGTCAGGGGTCGAATATACGAGCAGTACTTC.

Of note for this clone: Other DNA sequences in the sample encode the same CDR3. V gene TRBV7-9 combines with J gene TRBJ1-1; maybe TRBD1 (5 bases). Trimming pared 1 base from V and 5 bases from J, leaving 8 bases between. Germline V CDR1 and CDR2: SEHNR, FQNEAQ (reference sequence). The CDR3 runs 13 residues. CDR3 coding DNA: TGTGCCAGCAGCTTAGTGAGGGGTACTGAAGCTTTCTTT. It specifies CASSLVRGTEAFF.

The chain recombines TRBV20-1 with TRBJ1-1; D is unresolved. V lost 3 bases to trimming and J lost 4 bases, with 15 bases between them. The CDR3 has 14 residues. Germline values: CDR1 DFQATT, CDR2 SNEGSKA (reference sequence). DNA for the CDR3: TGCAGTGCTAGTGCTACTGACCGGGGCACTGAAGCTTTCTTT. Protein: CSASATDRGTEAFF.

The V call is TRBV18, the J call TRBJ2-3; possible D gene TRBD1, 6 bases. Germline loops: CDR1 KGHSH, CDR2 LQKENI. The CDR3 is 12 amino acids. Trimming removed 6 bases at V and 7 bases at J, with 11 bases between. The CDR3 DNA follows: TGTGCCAGCTCTGCCAGGGGTAATACGCAGTATTTT. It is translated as CASSARGNTQYF.

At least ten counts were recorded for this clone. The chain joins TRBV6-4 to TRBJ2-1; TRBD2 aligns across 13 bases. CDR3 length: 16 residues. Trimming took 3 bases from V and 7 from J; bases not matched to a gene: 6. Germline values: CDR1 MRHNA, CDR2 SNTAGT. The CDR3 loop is CASSEDGLAGANEQFF. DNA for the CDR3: TGTGCCAGCAGTGAAGACGGACTAGCGGGAGCAAATGAGCAGTTCTTC.

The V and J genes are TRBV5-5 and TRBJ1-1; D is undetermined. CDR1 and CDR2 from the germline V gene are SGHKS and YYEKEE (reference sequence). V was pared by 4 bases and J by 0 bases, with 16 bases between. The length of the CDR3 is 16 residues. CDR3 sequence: CASSEASWGLNTEAFF. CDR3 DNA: TGTGCCAGCAGCGAGGCGAGCTGGGGATTGAACACTGAAGCTTTCTTT.

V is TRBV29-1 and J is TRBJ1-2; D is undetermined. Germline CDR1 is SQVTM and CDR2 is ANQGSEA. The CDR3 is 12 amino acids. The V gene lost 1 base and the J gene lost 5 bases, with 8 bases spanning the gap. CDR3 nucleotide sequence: TGCAGCGTTGAAGGAGGGTGGTATGGCTACACCTTC. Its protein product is CSVEGGWYGYTF.

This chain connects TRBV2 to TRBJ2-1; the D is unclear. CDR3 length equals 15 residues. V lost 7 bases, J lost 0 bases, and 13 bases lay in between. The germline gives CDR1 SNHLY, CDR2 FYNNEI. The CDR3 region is CASTAGSSSYNEQFF. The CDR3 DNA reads TGTGCCAGCACCGCTGGCAGCAGCTCCTACAATGAGCAGTTCTTC.

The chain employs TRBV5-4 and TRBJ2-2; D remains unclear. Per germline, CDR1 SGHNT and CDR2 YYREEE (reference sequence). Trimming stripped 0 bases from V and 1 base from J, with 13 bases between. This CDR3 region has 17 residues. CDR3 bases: TGTGCCAGCAGCTTGGGTGATCGGACCAAGAACACCGGGGAGCTGTTTTTT. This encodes CASSLGDRTKNTGELFF. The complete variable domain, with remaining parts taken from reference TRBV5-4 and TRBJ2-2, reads ETGVTQSPTHLIKTRGQQVTLRCSSQSGHNTVSWYQQALGQGPQFIFQYYREEENGRGNFPPRFSGLQFPNYSSELNVNALELDDSALYLCASSLGDRTKNTGELFFGEGSRLTVL.

CDR3 in DNA: TGTGCCAGTAGTACCGTAGCGGCATCCTACGAGCAGTACTTC. Protein sequence: CASSTVAASYEQYF. The V call is TRBV19, the J call TRBJ2-7; a weak D match, TRBD2 (6 bases). V lost 4 bases to trimming and J lost 1 base, with 11 bases between them. Germline CDR1 reads LNHDA; CDR2 reads SQIVND (reference sequence). This CDR3 spans 14 amino acids.

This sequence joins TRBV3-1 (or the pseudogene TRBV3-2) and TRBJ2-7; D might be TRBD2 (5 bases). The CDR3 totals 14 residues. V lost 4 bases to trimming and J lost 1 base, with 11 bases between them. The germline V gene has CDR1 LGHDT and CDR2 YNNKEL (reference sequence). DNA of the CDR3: TGTGCCAGCAGCCGCCGTGAGGGATCCTACGAGCAGTACTTC. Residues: CASSRREGSYEQYF.

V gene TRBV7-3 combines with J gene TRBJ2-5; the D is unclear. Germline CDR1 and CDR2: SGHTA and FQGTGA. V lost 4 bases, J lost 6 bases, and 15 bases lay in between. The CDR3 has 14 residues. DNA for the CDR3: TGTGCCAGCAGCTCTGGGTCTCTAGGGAAGACCCAGTACTTC. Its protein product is CASSSGSLGKTQYF. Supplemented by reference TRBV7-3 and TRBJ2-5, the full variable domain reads GAGVSQTPSNKVTEKGKYVELRCDPISGHTALYWYRQSLGQGPEFLIYFQGTGAADDSGLPNDRFFAVRPEGSVSTLKIQRTERGDSAVYLCASSSGSLGKTQYFGPGTRLLVL.

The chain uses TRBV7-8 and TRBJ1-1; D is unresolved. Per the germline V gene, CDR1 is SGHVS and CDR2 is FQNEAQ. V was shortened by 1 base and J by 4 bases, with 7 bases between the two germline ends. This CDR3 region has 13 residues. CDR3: CASSLGIGTEAFF. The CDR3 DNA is TGTGCCAGCAGCTTAGGGATAGGCACTGAAGCTTTCTTT. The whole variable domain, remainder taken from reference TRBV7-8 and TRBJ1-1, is GAGVSQSPRYKVAKRGQDVALRCDPISGHVSLFWYQQALGQGPEFLTYFQNEAQLDKSGLPSDRFFAERPEGSVSTLKIQRTQQEDSAVYLCASSLGIGTEAFFGQGTRLTVV.

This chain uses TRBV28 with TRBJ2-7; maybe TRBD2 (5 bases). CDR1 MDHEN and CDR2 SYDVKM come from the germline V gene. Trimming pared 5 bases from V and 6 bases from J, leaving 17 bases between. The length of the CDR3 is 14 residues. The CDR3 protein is CASSPIDIGGEQYF. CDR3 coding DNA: TGTGCCAGCAGTCCCATAGACATTGGAGGCGAGCAGTACTTC. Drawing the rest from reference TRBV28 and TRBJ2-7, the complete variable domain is DVKVTQSSRYLVKRTGEKVFLECVQDMDHENMFWYRQDPGLGLRLIYFSYDVKMKEKGDIPEGYSVSREKKERFSLILESASTNQTSMYLCASSPIDIGGEQYFGPGTRLTVT.

The CDR3 here is CASSTRTSGPGAQYF. CDR3 coding DNA: TGTGCCAGCAGCACCCGCACTAGCGGGCCAGGGGCCCAGTACTTC. V and J are TRBV28 and TRBJ2-5, with 9 bases that match TRBD2. Per the germline V gene, CDR1 is MDHEN and CDR2 is SYDVKM. CDR3 length: 15 residues. The J segment lost 9 bases and the V segment lost 6 bases, leaving 14 bases of the junction unmatched.

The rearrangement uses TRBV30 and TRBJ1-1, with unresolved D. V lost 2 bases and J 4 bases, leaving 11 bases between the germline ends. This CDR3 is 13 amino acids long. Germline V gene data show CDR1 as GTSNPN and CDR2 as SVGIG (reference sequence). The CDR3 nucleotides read TGTGCCTGGAGTCCGAATACGGTCACTGAAGCTTTCTTT. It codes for CAWSPNTVTEAFF.

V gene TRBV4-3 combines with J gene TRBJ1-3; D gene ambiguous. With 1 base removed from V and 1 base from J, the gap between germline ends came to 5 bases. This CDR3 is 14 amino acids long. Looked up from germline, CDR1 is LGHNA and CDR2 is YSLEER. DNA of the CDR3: TGCGCCAGCAGCCAAGTTGGATCTGGAAACACCATATATTTT. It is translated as CASSQVGSGNTIYF.

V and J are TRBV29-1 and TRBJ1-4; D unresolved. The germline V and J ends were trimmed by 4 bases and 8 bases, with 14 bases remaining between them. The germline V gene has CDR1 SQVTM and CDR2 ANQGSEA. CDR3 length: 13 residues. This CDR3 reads CSVGDSTIEKLFF. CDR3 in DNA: TGCAGCGTTGGTGATTCTACAATCGAAAAACTGTTTTTT.

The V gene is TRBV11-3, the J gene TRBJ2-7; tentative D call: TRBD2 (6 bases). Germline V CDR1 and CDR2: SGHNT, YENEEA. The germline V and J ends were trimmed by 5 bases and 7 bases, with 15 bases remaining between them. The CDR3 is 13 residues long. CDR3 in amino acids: CASSPGLPTEQYF. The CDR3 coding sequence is TGTGCCAGCAGCCCTGGACTACCTACGGAGCAGTACTTC.

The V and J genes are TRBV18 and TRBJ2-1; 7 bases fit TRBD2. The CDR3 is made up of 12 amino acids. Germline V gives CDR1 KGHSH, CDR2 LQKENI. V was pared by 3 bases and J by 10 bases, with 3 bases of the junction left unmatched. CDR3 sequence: CASSPPGLEQFF. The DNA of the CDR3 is TGTGCCAGCTCACCGCCGGGACTAGAGCAGTTCTTC.

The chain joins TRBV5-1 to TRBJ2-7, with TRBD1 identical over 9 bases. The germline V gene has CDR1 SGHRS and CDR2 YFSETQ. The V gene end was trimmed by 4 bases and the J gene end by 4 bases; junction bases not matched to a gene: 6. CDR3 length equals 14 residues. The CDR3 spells CASSPGTGPYEQYV. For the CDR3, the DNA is TGCGCCAGCAGCCCCGGGACAGGGCCTTACGAGCAGTACGTC.

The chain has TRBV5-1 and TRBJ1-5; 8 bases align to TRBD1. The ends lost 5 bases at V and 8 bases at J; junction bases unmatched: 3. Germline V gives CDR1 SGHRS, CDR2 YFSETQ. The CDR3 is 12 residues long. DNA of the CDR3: TGCGCCAGCAGAAAGGACAGGGAGCCCCAGCATTTT. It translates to CASRKDREPQHF. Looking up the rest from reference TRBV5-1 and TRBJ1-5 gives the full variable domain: KAGVTQTPRYLIKTRGQQVTLSCSPISGHRSVSWYQQTPGQGLQFLFEYFSETQRNKGNFPGRFSGRQFSNSRSEMNVSTLELGDSALYLCASRKDREPQHFGDGTRLSIL.

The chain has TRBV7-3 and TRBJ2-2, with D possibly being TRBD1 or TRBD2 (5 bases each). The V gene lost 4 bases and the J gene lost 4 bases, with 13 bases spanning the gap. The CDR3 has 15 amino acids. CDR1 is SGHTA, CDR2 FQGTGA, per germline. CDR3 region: CASSSAGTGTGELFF. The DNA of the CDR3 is TGTGCCAGCAGCTCGGCCGGGACGGGCACCGGGGAGCTGTTTTTT.

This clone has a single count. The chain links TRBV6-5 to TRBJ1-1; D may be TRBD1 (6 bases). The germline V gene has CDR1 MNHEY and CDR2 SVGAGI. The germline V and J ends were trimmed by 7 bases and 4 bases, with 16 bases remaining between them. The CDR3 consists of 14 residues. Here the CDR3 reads CASKFTGLGTEAFF. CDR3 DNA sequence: TGTGCCAGCAAATTCACAGGGTTGGGCACTGAAGCTTTCTTT.

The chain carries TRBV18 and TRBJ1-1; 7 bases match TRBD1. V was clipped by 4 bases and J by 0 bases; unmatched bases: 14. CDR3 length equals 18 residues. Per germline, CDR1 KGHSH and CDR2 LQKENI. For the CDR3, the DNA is TGTGCCAGCTCACAGTTACAGGCGAGGGGGCTTCTGAACACTGAAGCTTTCTTT. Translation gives CASSQLQARGLLNTEAFF.

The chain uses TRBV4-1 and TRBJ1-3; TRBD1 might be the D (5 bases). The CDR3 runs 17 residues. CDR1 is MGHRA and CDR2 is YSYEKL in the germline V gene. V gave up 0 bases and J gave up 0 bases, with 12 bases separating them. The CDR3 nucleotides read TGCGCCAGCAGCCAAGATCGGGGGATGAGCTCTGGAAACACCATATATTTT. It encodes CASSQDRGMSSGNTIYF.

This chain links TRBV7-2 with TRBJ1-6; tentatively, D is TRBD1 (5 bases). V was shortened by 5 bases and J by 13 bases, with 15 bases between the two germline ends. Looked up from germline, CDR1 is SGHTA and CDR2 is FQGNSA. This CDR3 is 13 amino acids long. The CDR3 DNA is TGTGCCAGCAGCCAGGGACGGAGGACGCCCCTCCACTTT. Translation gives CASSQGRRTPLHF.